Sequencing of this T cell receptor beta chain was carried out in a study of memory CD4+ T cells and cytomegalovirus serostatus. This clone was seen once. This table comes from immunoSEQ multiplex PCR, and its TCRdb copy is limited to in-frame clones, with some not included. The table lists about 40,000 clones, around 79% of them singletons. The sort gate was single viable CD3+CD4+CD8-CD45RO+ cells for memory CD4+ T cells. The V gene end was trimmed by 2 bases and the J gene end by 6 bases; junction bases not matched to a gene: 1. The CDR3 spans 15 residues. Looked up from germline, CDR1 is SGDLS and CDR2 is YYNGEE.

This rearrangement joins TRBV9 to TRBJ2-1, with 14 positions matching TRBD2. The clonotype comes from an adult in good health and CMV-seronegative. Material: memory CD4+ T cells from blood. The CDR3 DNA reads as TGTGCCAGCAGCGTGACTAGCGGGGGGGCCAATGAGCAGTTCTTC. Its translation is CASSVTSGGANEQFF.